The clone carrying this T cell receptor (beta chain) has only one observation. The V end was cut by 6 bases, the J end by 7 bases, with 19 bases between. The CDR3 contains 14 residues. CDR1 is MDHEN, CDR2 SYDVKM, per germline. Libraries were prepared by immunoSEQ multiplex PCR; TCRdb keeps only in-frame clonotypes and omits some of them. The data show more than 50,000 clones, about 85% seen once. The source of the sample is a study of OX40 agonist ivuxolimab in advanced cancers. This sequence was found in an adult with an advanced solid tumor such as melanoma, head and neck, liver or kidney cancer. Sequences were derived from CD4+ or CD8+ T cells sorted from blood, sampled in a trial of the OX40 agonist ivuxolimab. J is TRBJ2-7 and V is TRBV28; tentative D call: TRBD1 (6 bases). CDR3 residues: CASRTGAQRGEQYF. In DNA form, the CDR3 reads TGTGCCAGCAGGACCGGGGCACAAAGGGGGGAGCAGTACTTC.